This T cell receptor (beta chain) was retrieved from a study of a mutant IDH1 vaccine in newly diagnosed glioma. Study information: Eight vaccinations were given in weeks 1, 3, 5, 7, 11, 15, 19 and 23. Treated patients had a mean age of 40.4 years and a roughly 60% male, 37.5% female split. Vaccines were first given 4-6 weeks after radiotherapy alone, or with temozolomide cycles.

Germline CDR1 and CDR2: SGHNT and YYREEE (reference sequence). V lost 4 bases and J lost 6; bases outside the gene matches: 11. CDR3 length: 15 residues. The data were produced by immunoSEQ multiplex PCR, yet TCRdb's version contains in-frame clones alone and is incomplete. This sample carries tens of thousands of clones, about 91% of them seen once, and the ten largest clones take over 3.5%. Time point specified: week 23, last vaccination. One vaccine dose held 300 ug of mutant IDH1 20-mer peptide and came with topical imiquimod. Regarding this clone: Its antigen is still unknown.

The J gene is TRBJ2-7, the V gene TRBV5-4, with 9 positions matching TRBD1. The material was PBMCs, obtained from a glioma patient whose treatment included an IDH1 peptide vaccine. The source is a man aged 45-65 years with glioma. The CDR3 nucleotides read TGTGCCAGCAGCCCATCCCGGACAGGGGTCATCGAGCAGTACTTC. This codes for CASSPSRTGVIEQYF.